One sample yielded the 3 T cell receptor beta chains listed below, sequenced in a study of siplizumab effects on memory and regulatory T cells. Some clones are missing from TCRdb's copy, which holds only in-frame ones; the method was immunoSEQ multiplex PCR. This sample yields more than 95,000 clones, of which over 90% are seen a single time; 0.55% to 0.8% belongs to the top ten. The sequencing input was Tregs sorted from blood. The receptors originated from a human donor in good health.

This chain joins TRBV5-1 and TRBJ2-7, with 11 bases fitting TRBD1. The trim removed 4 bases at V and 6 bases at J, leaving 15 bases unmatched. Germline V CDR1 and CDR2: SGHRS, YFSETQ. The CDR3 length is 17 residues. In DNA form, the CDR3 reads TGCGCCAGCAGCGTCGGGACAGGGGGTCCTTCTCTCCTCGAGCAGTACTTC. This translates into CASSVGTGGPSLLEQYF.

V usage is TRBV5-6 and J usage is TRBJ2-7, with no clear D. From germline, CDR1 is SGHDT and CDR2 YYEEEE. V lost 0 bases, J lost 3 bases, and 16 bases lay in between. The CDR3 is made up of 16 amino acids. The CDR3 DNA sequence: TGTGCCAGCAGCTTGGCCTCGTGGCAGTCGAACTACGAGCAGTACTTC. It is translated as CASSLASWQSNYEQYF.

This clone appeared once. The chain carries TRBV6-5 and TRBJ1-1; D uncertain. CDR1 MNHEY and CDR2 SVGAGI come from the germline V gene. V lost 6 bases, J lost 3 bases, and 14 bases lay in between. The CDR3 is 14 amino acids. CDR3 loop: CASSRSLPHTEAFF. CDR3 DNA sequence: TGTGCCAGCAGCAGGAGCTTACCCCACACTGAAGCTTTCTTT.